The 14 T cell receptor beta chains presented below share a single source sample, sequenced in a study of post-analysis software for immune sequencing data. Study-wide results and caveats: Compared with controls, patients had more of about five TRBV segments, including TRBV5-6, TRBV5-1 and TRBV20-1.

No antigen has been assigned to these receptors. TCR beta cDNA libraries included unique molecular identifiers. TCRdb fed the PCR reads into MiXCR, producing one record per CDR3 protein. The sample lists hundreds of thousands of distinct CDR3 sequences, 25% to 30% occurring once. What was sequenced was blood. These receptors were collected from a girl aged 5 to 17 with multiple sclerosis.

To note about this clonotype: One end of the junction does not line up with germline, which may come from a read error. The genes are TRBV6-5 and TRBJ1-2; no reliable D call. Germline CDR1 is MNHEY and CDR2 is SVGAGI. This CDR3 comprises 13 residues. The CDR3 reads CASSYGVNYGCTF. The CDR3, as DNA: TGTGCCAGCAGTTACGGGGTGAACTATGGCTGCACCTTC.

The chain is built from TRBV5-1 and TRBJ1-5; D possibly corresponds to TRBD1 (6 bases). Germline CDR1 reads SGHRS; CDR2 reads YFSETQ. V gave up 4 bases and J gave up 3 bases, with 14 bases separating them. This CDR3 is 15 amino acids long. In nucleotides, the CDR3 is TGCGCCAGCAGCCAGACAGGCGTAAACAATCAGCCCCAGCATTTT. Translation gives CASSQTGVNNQPQHF.

This clonotype was seen only a few times. At one end, the junction sequence differs from germline, possibly due to a read error. The chain joins TRBV28 to TRBJ2-5, with 11 nucleotides matching TRBD2. The CDR3 has 18 residues. Germline CDR1 MDHEN, CDR2 SYDVKM. The CDR3 DNA is TGTGCCAGCAGTTTTTTCGTTAGGACTAGCGGGCCCCAAGAGGCCCAGTACTTC. Protein sequence: CASSFFVRTSGPQEAQYF.

The gene calls are TRBV28 and TRBJ2-7; the D is unclear. Germline values: CDR1 MDHEN, CDR2 SYDVKM. The CDR3 loop spans 16 amino acids. Trimming cost V 6 bases and J 2 bases, with 20 bases left between them. The CDR3 bases are TGTGCCAGCAGCCGAGCCCCTCAAGGATCCACCTACGAGCAGTACTTC. It codes for CASSRAPQGSTYEQYF. The whole variable domain, remainder taken from reference TRBV28 and TRBJ2-7, is DVKVTQSSRYLVKRTGEKVFLECVQDMDHENMFWYRQDPGLGLRLIYFSYDVKMKEKGDIPEGYSVSREKKERFSLILESASTNQTSMYLCASSRAPQGSTYEQYFGPGTRLTVT.

The chain couples TRBV12-3 or TRBV12-4 to TRBJ2-3; no definite D call. The CDR3 is made up of 14 amino acids. Trimming took off 6 bases at V and 15 bases at J, with 25 bases between the two ends. CDR3 nucleotides: TGTGCCAGCAGAAACAGCGTGAGAGCAGATACGGAATATTTT. This gives the protein CASRNSVRADTEYF.

This clonotype was counted between two and nine times. The chain is built from TRBV20-1 and TRBJ2-1, with D perhaps matching TRBD1 (7 bases). This CDR3 has 15 amino acids. Trimming cost V 0 bases and J 5 bases, with 14 bases left between them. CDR1 DFQATT and CDR2 SNEGSKA come from the germline V gene (reference sequence). The CDR3 bases are TGCAGTGCTAGAGATCTTCAGGGGGGCCACAATGAGCAGTTCTTC. It is translated as CSARDLQGGHNEQFF.

This clonotype has only one observation. The chain employs TRBV29-1 and TRBJ2-5, with TRBD1 identical over 7 bases. The CDR3 has 15 residues. Looked up from germline, CDR1 is SQVTM and CDR2 is ANQGSEA. J gave up 11 bases and V 6 bases, and 21 bases lay outside the gene matches. This CDR3 is CSVKRDRVLYNEQYF. The CDR3 nucleotides are TGCAGCGTCAAACGCGACAGGGTGCTGTACAATGAGCAGTACTTC.

This chain uses TRBV12-3 or TRBV12-4 with TRBJ2-7; D is undetermined. V lost 0 bases and J 3 bases, leaving 12 bases between the germline ends. The CDR3 is made up of 15 amino acids. CDR3 nucleotide sequence: TGTGCCAGCAGTTTAGCCAGCGACCAATTCTACGAGCAGTACTTC. It encodes CASSLASDQFYEQYF.

DNA for the CDR3: TGTGCCAGCAGCGTAGGAGGCTGGCGGGTAGCGTTAGAGCAGTTCTTC. Translated, it gives CASSVGGWRVALEQFF. The chain employs TRBV9 and TRBJ2-1, with D possibly being TRBD2 (5 bases). Trimming removed 0 bases from V and 10 bases from J, with 20 bases in between. Germline V gives CDR1 SGDLS, CDR2 YYNGEE. The CDR3 extends over 16 amino acids.

This chain uses TRBV7-2 with TRBJ2-7; 11 bases match TRBD1. Germline CDR1 is SGHTA and CDR2 is FQGNSA. V lost 5 bases and J lost 4; bases outside the gene matches: 7. The CDR3 extends over 15 amino acids. CDR3 DNA: TGTGCCAGCAGCACAGGGACAGGGGGGACGTACGAGCAGTACTTC. Protein product: CASSTGTGGTYEQYF. Full variable domain (rest looked up from reference TRBV7-2 and TRBJ2-7): GAGVSQSPSNKVTEKGKDVELRCDPISGHTALYWYRQSLGQGLEFLIYFQGNSAPDKSGLPSDRFSAERTGGSVSTLTIQRTQQEDSAVYLCASSTGTGGTYEQYFGPGTRLTVT.

Only a few counts were recorded for this clonotype. This chain links TRBV5-1 with TRBJ1-2; 11 bases are shared with TRBD1. The CDR3 runs 13 residues. V trimming: 8 bases; J trimming: 7 bases; junction bases outside the gene matches: 7. The V gene's germline CDR1 is SGHRS and CDR2 YFSETQ. In nucleotides, the CDR3 is TGCGCCAGTGATCTCGGGACAGGGGGTGGCTACACCTTC. It encodes CASDLGTGGGYTF.

A few counts support this clonotype. The rearrangement uses TRBV20-1 and TRBJ1-6, with D hard to call. CDR1 DFQATT and CDR2 SNEGSKA come from the germline V gene (reference sequence). The CDR3 covers 13 residues. The V gene lost 4 bases and the J gene lost 7 bases, with 11 bases spanning the gap. DNA for the CDR3: TGCAGTGCTACCATGGGCGGAAATTCACCCCTCCACTTT. Its protein is CSATMGGNSPLHF.

In this sample, this clonotype turned up a few times. The chain recombines TRBV24-1 with TRBJ1-5, with D perhaps matching TRBD1 (6 bases). Trimming left V 3 bases short and J 0 bases short, with 14 bases between. This CDR3 is 17 amino acids long. The germline CDR1 and CDR2 sequences are KGHDR and SFDVKD. The chain's CDR3 is CATSDTTGHDSNQPQHF. In DNA, the CDR3 is TGTGCCACCAGTGATACGACAGGCCACGATAGCAATCAGCCCCAGCATTTT.

The chain is built from TRBV6-5 and TRBJ2-2; 7 nucleotides align to TRBD2. V was clipped by 5 bases and J by 4 bases; unmatched bases: 4. This CDR3 is built from 14 residues. Germline-derived CDR1 and CDR2 are MNHEY and SVGAGI. The DNA for the CDR3 is TGTGCCAGCAGTCGGGGGGAAAGCACCGGGGAGCTGTTTTTT. Its protein product is CASSRGESTGELFF.